What follows describes a single TCR beta chain. The target antigen is unknown. The data derive from a study of beta chain features in type 1 diabetes. Study outcomes and limitations: Moderate yet significant TCRB CDR3 shortening was seen in Type 1 diabetes patients in all four CD4+ subsets. Among type 1 diabetes patients, VDJ junctions had fewer insertions and more deletions. The question left open here concerned HLA type influencing TCRB rearrangement.

Germline assignment: CDR1 SGHDT and CDR2 YYEEEE. The CDR3 totals 16 residues. V trimming: 0 bases; J trimming: 5 bases; junction bases outside the gene matches: 8. Using CD45RO/CCR7/CD25/CD127/CD95/CD27, CD4+ naive, central memory, regulatory and stem cell-like memory cells were sorted. The sequenced template was cDNA made from the entire isolated RNA. Some clones are missing from TCRdb's copy, which holds only in-frame ones; the method was immunoSEQ multiplex PCR. There are about 260,000 clones in the sample; about 24% occur only once, and approximately 0.011% lies in the top ten. V gene TRBV5-6 combines with J gene TRBJ2-3, with 8 bases that match TRBD1. The sequenced sample was naive CD4+ T cells from blood. This clonotype originated in a woman in her thirties with type 1 diabetes. CDR3 sequence: CASSLGRTGRGDTQYF. The CDR3 DNA sequence: TGTGCCAGCAGCTTGGGGCGGACAGGGCGGGGAGATACGCAGTATTTT.